Below, one T cell receptor (beta chain) is given with its context. Its antigen is not identified. This entry is derived from a study of T cells in Graves' hyperthyroidism and ophthalmopathy. Study observations and caveats: A 13 V-J model separated ophthalmopathy from stable hyperthyroidism.

J gave up 4 bases and V 4 bases, and 6 bases lay outside the gene matches. This CDR3 region has 16 residues. Germline values: CDR1 SNHLY, CDR2 FYNNEI. Amplified TCR beta CDR3 regions came from RNA transcripts. The TCR CDR3 first-round RT-PCR relied on the HTBI primer set. TCRdb reprocessed the multiplex PCR reads via MiXCR and lists one record per CDR3 protein. The sample records roughly 500,000 distinct CDR3 sequences, around 43% being singletons. Patients were excluded because of uncontrolled infection, other autoimmune disease, pregnancy or lactation. On the basis of clinical symptoms, serum thyroxine and TRAb, thyroid ultrasound and orbital computed tomography, diagnoses were made.

The chain has TRBV2 and TRBJ2-2; 10 bases are shared with TRBD1. The specimen was peripheral blood or thyroid tissue (not recorded which). The receptor comes from an adult woman with Graves' disease, either hyperthyroidism or ophthalmopathy (not recorded which). CDR3 sequence: CASSVRQGAVTGELFF. CDR3 nucleotides: TGTGCCAGCAGTGTCAGACAGGGGGCGGTCACCGGGGAGCTGTTTTTT.